This T cell receptor beta chain was sequenced for a study of OX40 agonist ivuxolimab in advanced cancers. As for the study in general: Every patient in dose escalation had hepatocellular carcinoma, melanoma, renal cell or head and neck cancer. The group had a mean age of roughly 56 years, ranged from about 20 to 85, and was 80% to 85% male.

Broader study findings: The CD4+ and CD8+ T cells in the blood had expanded clonally by week 6 at 0.1 to 3.0 mg/kg.

CDR3 size: 16 residues. Germline CDR1 reads GTSNPN; CDR2 reads SVGIG (reference sequence). With 0 bases clipped from V and 1 base from J, the junction kept 3 bases outside the gene matches. Note on this clone: What it recognizes is unknown.

Profiling relied on immunoSEQ multiplex PCR, and the TCRdb table lists in-frame clones only, not all of them. The sample contains about 52,000 clones, over 80% of which appear only once. The sample was CD4+ or CD8+ T cells sorted from blood, taken in a trial of the OX40 agonist ivuxolimab. The genes are TRBV30 and TRBJ2-4; TRBD2 matches at 10 bases. This sequence was found in an adult with an advanced solid tumor such as melanoma, head and neck, liver or kidney cancer. The CDR3 DNA sequence: TGTGCCTGGAGTGTTAGCGGGAGGAGGGCCAAAAACATTCAGTACTTC. Translated, it gives CAWSVSGRRAKNIQYF.